These T cell receptor beta chains were read from a single sample in a study of graft-versus-host responses after intestinal transplantation. TCRdb keeps only in-frame clones here, not all; method: immunoSEQ multiplex PCR. Here the sample spans some 15,000 clones, 70% to 85% being singletons. This specimen consisted of ileum tissue, obtained 14 days after transplant. Receptor source: a human patient who received an intestinal transplant, so some T cells may come from the graft donor. CDR3s include the opening cysteine and the closing phenylalanine or tryptophan. A D gene is named only where the DNA matches it firmly. Some rows have no size entry. The others give once, few or many, or a class for an expanded clone.

>TRBD2|TRBJ2-3|.|TRBV9|16
CASSPSGGSYTDTQYF
TGTGCCAGCAGCCCGAGCGGGGGGAGCTACACAGATACGCAGTATTTT
>TRBD1|TRBJ2-5|.|TRBV6-6|13
CASKGQGEETQYF
TGTGCCAGTAAAGGACAGGGAGAAGAGACCCAGTACTTC
>TRBD2|TRBJ2-7|.|TRBV18|15
CASSSDGGGAYEQYF
TGTGCCAGCTCTTCAGACGGGGGGGGTGCCTACGAGCAGTACTTC
>TRBD2|TRBJ2-3|.|TRBV10-3|15
CAGRAGGGSADTQYF
TGTGCCGGCAGGGCCGGCGGGGGATCGGCAGATACGCAGTATTTT
>.|TRBJ2-3|.|TRBV5-3|13
CARLPGETDTQYF
TGTGCCAGACTTCCAGGGGAAACAGATACGCAGTATTTT
>.|TRBJ1-4|once|TRBV6-1|15
CASSQTQGRGEKLFF
TGTGCCAGCAGTCAGACTCAGGGGCGAGGAGAAAAACTGTTTTTT
>TRBD1|TRBJ1-2|.|TRBV10-3|17
CAISEPALDRGIYGYTF
TGTGCCATCAGTGAGCCCGCTCTAGACAGGGGGATTTATGGCTACACCTTC
>TRBD2|TRBJ2-3|.|TRBV11-2|15
CASSSWTSGMNTQYF
TGTGCCAGCAGCTCATGGACTAGCGGGATGAATACGCAGTATTTT
>.|TRBJ1-1|once|TRBV6-5|13
CASSYTVNTEAFF
TGTGCCAGCAGTTACACGGTGAACACTGAAGCTTTCTTT
>TRBD2|TRBJ2-1|.|TRBV19|15
CASSITSALYNEQFF
TGTGCCAGTAGTATTACTAGCGCATTATACAATGAGCAGTTCTTC
>.|TRBJ1-5|.|TRBV7-4|19
CASSPYRVEDVLSNQPQHF
TGTGCCAGCAGCCCGTACAGGGTTGAGGATGTATTAAGCAATCAGCCCCAGCATTTT
>.|TRBJ1-1|.|TRBV19|15
CASSITGKGITEAFF
TGTGCCAGTAGTATCACAGGGAAGGGGATCACTGAAGCTTTCTTT
>TRBD1|TRBJ1-2|.|TRBV27|15
CASSSPGQGAYGYTF
TGTGCCAGCAGTTCCCCGGGACAGGGGGCCTATGGCTACACCTTC
>TRBD2|TRBJ2-5|.|TRBV5-1|17
CASSIGLARIGKETQYF
TGCGCCAGCAGCATCGGACTAGCGCGGATAGGGAAAGAGACCCAGTACTTC
>.|TRBJ2-3|once|TRBV10-3|15
CAISESVGGVDTQYF
TGTGCCATCAGTGAGAGTGTGGGAGGAGTGGATACGCAGTATTTT
>.|TRBJ2-5|.|TRBV4-1|19
CASSQDLLRWGAGFRTQYF
TGCGCCAGCAGCCAAGATTTGCTGCGTTGGGGAGCCGGATTTAGGACCCAGTACTTC
>.|TRBJ2-1|.|TRBV5-5|13
CASSLEWAGEQFF
TGTGCCAGCAGCTTGGAGTGGGCAGGGGAGCAGTTCTTC
>.|TRBJ2-7|.|TRBV4-1|15
CASSQPGQVLYEQYF
TGCGCCAGCAGCCAACCCGGACAAGTGCTATACGAGCAGTACTTC
>TRBD1|TRBJ2-2|few|TRBV5-4|15
CASSLGGQLTGELFF
TGTGCCAGCAGCTTGGGGGGACAGCTCACCGGGGAGCTGTTTTTT
>.|TRBJ1-2|few|TRBV5-6|13
CASSLEQPSPYTF
TGTGCCAGCAGCTTGGAACAGCCCTCTCCTTACACCTTC
>TRBD1|TRBJ2-5|once|TRBV5-1|16
CASSLVIGTGRETQYF
TGCGCCAGCAGCTTGGTGATAGGGACAGGGAGGGAGACCCAGTACTTC
>.|TRBJ1-1|.|TRBV6-5|13
CASTPAGTTEAFF
TGTGCCAGCACCCCGGCGGGGACCACTGAAGCTTTCTTT
>TRBD2|TRBJ2-3|once|TRBV7-2|17
CASMRHRTSGYTDTQYF
TGTGCCAGCATGCGCCACCGGACTAGCGGATACACAGATACGCAGTATTTT
>TRBD2|TRBJ2-1|.|TRBV4-1|16
CASSHSGTSGYNEQFF
TGCGCCAGCAGCCACTCCGGGACTAGCGGCTACAATGAGCAGTTCTTC
>TRBD1|TRBJ2-3|.|TRBV28|14
CASTPGQATDTQYF
TGTGCCAGCACCCCGGGACAGGCCACAGATACGCAGTATTTT
>.|TRBJ1-5|.|TRBV2|12
CASRTGNQPQHF
TGTGCCAGCAGGACGGGCAATCAGCCCCAGCATTTT
>TRBD2|TRBJ2-7|.|TRBV7-6|15
CASSPSAGGFHEQYF
TGTGCCAGCAGCCCGTCGGCGGGAGGTTTCCACGAGCAGTACTTC
>.|TRBJ2-1|once|TRBV5-1|14
CASSLGQAYNEQFF
TGCGCCAGCAGCTTGGGACAGGCCTACAATGAGCAGTTCTTC
>TRBD1|TRBJ2-5|.|TRBV5-1|18
CASSSPGTGGRFGETQYF
TGCGCCAGCAGCTCCCCCGGGACAGGGGGCCGTTTTGGAGAGACCCAGTACTTC
>.|TRBJ1-4|.|TRBV18|14
CASSPGQTNEKLFF
TGTGCCAGCTCACCTGGACAGACTAATGAAAAACTGTTTTTT
>.|TRBJ1-1|.|TRBV27|13
CASRKGRNTEAFF
TGTGCCAGCAGGAAGGGTAGGAACACTGAAGCTTTCTTT
>.|TRBJ2-7|.|TRBV5-4|14
CASSLAGSLYEQYF
TGTGCCAGCAGCTTGGCCGGCAGTCTCTACGAGCAGTACTTC
>.|TRBJ2-3|once|TRBV9|13
CASSAQGTDTQYF
TGTGCCAGCAGCGCACAGGGCACAGATACGCAGTATTTT
>.|TRBJ2-7|.|TRBV27|12
CASSLGSDEQYF
TGTGCCAGCAGTTTAGGTAGTGACGAGCAGTACTTC
>TRBD1|TRBJ2-7|.|TRBV5-6|15
CASSFSTGRPSGQYF
TGTGCCAGCAGCTTCTCGACAGGGCGCCCCTCGGGGCAGTACTTC
>.|TRBJ2-5|.|TRBV13|12
CASSLAGETQYF
TGTGCCAGCAGCTTAGCGGGAGAGACCCAGTACTTC
>TRBD1|TRBJ2-7|few|TRBV5-6|16
CASREGWTGGRGEQYF
TGTGCCAGCAGGGAAGGTTGGACAGGGGGACGGGGGGAGCAGTACTTC
>TRBD2|TRBJ2-7|few|TRBV5-5|13
CASSRTSGVEQYF
TGTGCCAGCAGCCGGACTAGCGGGGTAGAGCAGTACTTC
>TRBD2|TRBJ2-3|.|TRBV6-4|15
CASSEGRGGTDTQYF
TGTGCCAGCAGTGAAGGGCGGGGGGGCACAGATACGCAGTATTTT
>.|TRBJ2-7|.|TRBV4-1|15
CASSQDGSGPYEQYF
TGCGCCAGCAGCCAAGATGGGAGCGGACCCTACGAGCAGTACTTC
>TRBD2|TRBJ2-1|.|TRBV7-6|16
CASSLRGGGLYNEQFF
TGTGCCAGCAGCTTAAGGGGCGGGGGACTATACAATGAGCAGTTCTTC
>.|TRBJ1-5|.|TRBV5-6|15
CASSSVRYLNQPQHF
TGTGCCAGCAGCTCCGTCAGGTACCTCAATCAGCCCCAGCATTTT
>TRBD2|TRBJ2-3|.|TRBV19|16
CASSIGGGVTTDTQYF
TGTGCCAGTAGTATAGGTGGGGGGGTAACGACAGATACGCAGTATTTT
>.|TRBJ2-5|.|TRBV13|16
CASSQTGREMEETQYF
TGTGCCAGCAGCCAAACAGGGAGGGAGATGGAAGAGACCCAGTACTTC
>.|TRBJ2-2|.|TRBV9|18
CASSVGEGGTGYTGELFF
TGTGCCAGCAGCGTAGGTGAGGGAGGTACAGGCTACACCGGGGAGCTGTTTTTT
>.|TRBJ2-5|few|TRBV5-8|14
CASSLGRIPETQYF
TGTGCCAGCAGCCTGGGACGGATACCCGAGACCCAGTACTTC
>TRBD1|TRBJ1-2|.|TRBV19|15
CASSTDRGSNYGYTF
TGTGCCAGTAGTACCGACAGGGGGTCTAACTATGGCTACACCTTC
>TRBD1|TRBJ2-7|.|TRBV7-6|15
CASSLRQGMWNEQYF
TGTGCCAGCAGCCTCCGACAGGGGATGTGGAACGAGCAGTACTTC
>.|TRBJ2-3|.|TRBV7-8|16
CASRPTTGSPTDTQYF
TGTGCCAGCAGACCCACGACAGGAAGCCCCACAGATACGCAGTATTTT
>.|TRBJ2-1|.|TRBV7-2|15
CASSLAYGTYNEQFF
TGTGCCAGCAGCTTAGCGTATGGGACTTACAATGAGCAGTTCTTC
>.|TRBJ2-7|few|TRBV27|13
CASSLTGSYEQYF
TGTGCCAGCAGTTTAACAGGCTCCTACGAGCAGTACTTC
>TRBD2|TRBJ2-5|.|TRBV5-4|14
CASSAGLAGETQYF
TGTGCCAGCAGCGCGGGACTAGCGGGGGAGACCCAGTACTTC